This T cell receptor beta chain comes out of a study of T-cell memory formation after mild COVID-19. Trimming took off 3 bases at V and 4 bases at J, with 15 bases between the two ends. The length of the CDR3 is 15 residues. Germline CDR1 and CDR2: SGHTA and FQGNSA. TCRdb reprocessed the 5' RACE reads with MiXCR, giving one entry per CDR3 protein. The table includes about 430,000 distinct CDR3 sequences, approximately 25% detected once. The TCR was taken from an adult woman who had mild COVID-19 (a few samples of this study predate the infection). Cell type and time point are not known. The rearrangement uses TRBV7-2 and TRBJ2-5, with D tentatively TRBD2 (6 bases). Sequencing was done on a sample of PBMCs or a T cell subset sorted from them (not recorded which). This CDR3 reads CASSFLDGSGETQYF. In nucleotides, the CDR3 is TGTGCCAGCAGCTTTTTAGACGGGAGTGGAGAGACCCAGTACTTC.